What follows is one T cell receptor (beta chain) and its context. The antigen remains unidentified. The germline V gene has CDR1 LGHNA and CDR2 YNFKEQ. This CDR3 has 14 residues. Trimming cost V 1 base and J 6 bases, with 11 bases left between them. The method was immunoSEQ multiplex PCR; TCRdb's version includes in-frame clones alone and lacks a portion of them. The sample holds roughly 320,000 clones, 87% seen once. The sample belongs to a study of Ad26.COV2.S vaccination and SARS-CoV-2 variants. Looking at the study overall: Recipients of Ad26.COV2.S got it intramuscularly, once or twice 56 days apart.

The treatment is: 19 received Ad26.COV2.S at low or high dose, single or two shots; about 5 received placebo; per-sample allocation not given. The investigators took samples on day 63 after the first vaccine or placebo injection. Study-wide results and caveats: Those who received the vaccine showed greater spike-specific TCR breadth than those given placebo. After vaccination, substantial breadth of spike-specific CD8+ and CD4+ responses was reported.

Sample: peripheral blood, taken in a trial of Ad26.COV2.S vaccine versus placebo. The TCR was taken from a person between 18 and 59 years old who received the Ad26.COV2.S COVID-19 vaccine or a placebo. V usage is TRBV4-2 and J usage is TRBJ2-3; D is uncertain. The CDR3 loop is CASSQGLASDTQYF. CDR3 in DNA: TGTGCCAGCAGCCAAGGTTTGGCCTCGGATACGCAGTATTTT.